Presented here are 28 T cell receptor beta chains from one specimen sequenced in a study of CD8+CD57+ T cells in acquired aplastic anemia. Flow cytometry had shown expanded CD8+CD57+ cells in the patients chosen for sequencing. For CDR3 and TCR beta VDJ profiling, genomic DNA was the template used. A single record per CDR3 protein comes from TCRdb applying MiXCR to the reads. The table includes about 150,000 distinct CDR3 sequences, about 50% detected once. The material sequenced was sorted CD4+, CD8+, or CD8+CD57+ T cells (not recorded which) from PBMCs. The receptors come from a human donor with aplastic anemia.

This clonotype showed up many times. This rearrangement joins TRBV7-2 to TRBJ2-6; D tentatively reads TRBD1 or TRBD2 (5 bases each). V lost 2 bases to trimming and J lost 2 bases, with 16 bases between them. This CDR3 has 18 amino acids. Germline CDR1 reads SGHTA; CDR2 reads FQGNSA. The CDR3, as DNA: TGTGCCAGCAGCTTACTTGGGGGAAGAGTGGCTGGGGCCAACGTCCTGACTTTC. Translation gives CASSLLGGRVAGANVLTF.

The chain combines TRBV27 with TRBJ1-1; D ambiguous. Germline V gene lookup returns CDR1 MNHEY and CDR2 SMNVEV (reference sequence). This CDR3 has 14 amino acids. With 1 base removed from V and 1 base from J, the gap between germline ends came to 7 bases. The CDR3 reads CASSLYSGNTEAFF. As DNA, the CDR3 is TGTGCCAGCAGTTTATACTCTGGGAACACTGAAGCTTTCTTT.

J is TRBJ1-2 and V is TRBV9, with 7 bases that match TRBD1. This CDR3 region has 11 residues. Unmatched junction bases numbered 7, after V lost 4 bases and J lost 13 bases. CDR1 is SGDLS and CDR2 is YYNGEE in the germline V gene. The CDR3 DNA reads TGTGCCAGCAGCCTAACAGGGGTCAGCACCTTC. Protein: CASSLTGVSTF.

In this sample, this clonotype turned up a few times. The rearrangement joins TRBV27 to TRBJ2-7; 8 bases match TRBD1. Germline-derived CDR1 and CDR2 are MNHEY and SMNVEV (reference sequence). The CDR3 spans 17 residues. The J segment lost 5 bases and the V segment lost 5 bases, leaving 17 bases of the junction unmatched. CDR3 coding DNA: TGTGCCAGCAGTCCAACCGCGTTTCGGACAGGGAATGACGAGCAGTACTTC. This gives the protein CASSPTAFRTGNDEQYF.

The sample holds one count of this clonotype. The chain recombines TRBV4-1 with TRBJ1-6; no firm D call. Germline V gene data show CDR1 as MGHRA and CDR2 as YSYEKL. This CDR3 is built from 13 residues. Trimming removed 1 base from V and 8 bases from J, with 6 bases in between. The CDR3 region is CASSQAGDSPLHF. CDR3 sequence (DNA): TGCGCCAGCAGCCAAGCTGGGGATTCACCCCTCCACTTT.

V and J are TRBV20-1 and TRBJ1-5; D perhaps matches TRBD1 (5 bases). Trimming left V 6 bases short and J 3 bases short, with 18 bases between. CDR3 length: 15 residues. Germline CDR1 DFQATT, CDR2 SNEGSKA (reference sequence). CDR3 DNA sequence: TGCAGTGCAACCACCGGGACGGACGACAATCAGCCCCAGCATTTT. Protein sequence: CSATTGTDDNQPQHF.

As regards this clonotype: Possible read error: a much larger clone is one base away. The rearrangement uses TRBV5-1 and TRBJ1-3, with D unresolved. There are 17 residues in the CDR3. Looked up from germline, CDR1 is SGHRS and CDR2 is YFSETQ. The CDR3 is CASSLAGPATSGNTVYF. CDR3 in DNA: TGCGCCAGCAGCTTGGCGGGCCCAGCTACCTCTGGAAACACCGTATATTTT.

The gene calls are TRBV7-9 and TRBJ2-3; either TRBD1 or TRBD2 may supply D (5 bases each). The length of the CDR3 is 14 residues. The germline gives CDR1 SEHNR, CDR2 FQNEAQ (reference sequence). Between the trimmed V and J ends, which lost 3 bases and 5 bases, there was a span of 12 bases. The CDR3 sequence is CASSFFGAVDTQYF. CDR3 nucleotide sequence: TGTGCCAGCAGCTTTTTCGGGGCCGTAGATACGCAGTATTTT. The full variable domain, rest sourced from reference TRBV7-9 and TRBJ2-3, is DTGVSQNPRHKITKRGQNVTFRCDPISEHNRLYWYRQTLGQGPEFLTYFQNEAQLEKSRLLSDRFSAERPKGSFSTLEIQRTEQGDSAMYLCASSFFGAVDTQYFGPGTRLTVL.

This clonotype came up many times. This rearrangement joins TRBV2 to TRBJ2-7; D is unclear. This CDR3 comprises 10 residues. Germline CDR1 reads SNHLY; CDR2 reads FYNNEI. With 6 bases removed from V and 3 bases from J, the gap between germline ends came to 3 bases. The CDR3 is CASSVYEQYF. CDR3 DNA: TGTGCCAGCAGCGTCTACGAGCAGTACTTC.

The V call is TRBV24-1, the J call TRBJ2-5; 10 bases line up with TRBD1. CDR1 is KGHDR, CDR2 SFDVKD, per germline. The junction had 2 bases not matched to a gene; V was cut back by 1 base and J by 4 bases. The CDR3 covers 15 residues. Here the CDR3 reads CATSDLDRGLETQYF. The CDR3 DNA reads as TGTGCCACCAGTGATTTAGACAGGGGGCTAGAGACCCAGTACTTC.

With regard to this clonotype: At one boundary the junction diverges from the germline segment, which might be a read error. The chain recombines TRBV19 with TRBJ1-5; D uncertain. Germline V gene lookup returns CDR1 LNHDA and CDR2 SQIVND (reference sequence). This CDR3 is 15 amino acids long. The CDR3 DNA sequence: TGTGCCAGTAGTATAGGGAGTGGCCGAAATCAGCTCCAGCATTTT. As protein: CASSIGSGRNQLQHF. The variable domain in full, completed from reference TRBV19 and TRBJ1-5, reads DGGITQSPKYLFRKEGQNVTLSCEQNLNHDAMYWYRQDPGQGLRLIYYSQIVNDFQKGDIAEGYSVSREKKESFPLTVTSAQKNPTAFYLCASSIGSGRNQLQHFGDGTRLSIL.

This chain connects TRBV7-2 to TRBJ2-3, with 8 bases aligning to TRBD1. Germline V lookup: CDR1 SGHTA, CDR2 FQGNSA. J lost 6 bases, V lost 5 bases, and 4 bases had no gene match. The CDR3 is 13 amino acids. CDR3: CASSLQGADTQYF. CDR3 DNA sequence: TGTGCCAGCAGCCTGCAGGGGGCGGATACGCAGTATTTT.

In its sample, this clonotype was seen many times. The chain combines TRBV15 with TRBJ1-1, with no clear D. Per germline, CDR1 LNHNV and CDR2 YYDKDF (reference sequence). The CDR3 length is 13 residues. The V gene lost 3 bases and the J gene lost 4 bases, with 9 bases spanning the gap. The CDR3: CATSSGFSTEAFF. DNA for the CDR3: TGTGCCACCAGCAGCGGATTTAGCACTGAAGCTTTCTTT.

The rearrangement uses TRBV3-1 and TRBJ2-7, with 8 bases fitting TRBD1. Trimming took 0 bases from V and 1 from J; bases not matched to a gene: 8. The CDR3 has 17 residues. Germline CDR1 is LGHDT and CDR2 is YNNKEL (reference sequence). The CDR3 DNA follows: TGTGCCAGCAGCCAAGAATTGTGGACAGGGTCGTCCTACGAGCAGTACTTC. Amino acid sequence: CASSQELWTGSSYEQYF.

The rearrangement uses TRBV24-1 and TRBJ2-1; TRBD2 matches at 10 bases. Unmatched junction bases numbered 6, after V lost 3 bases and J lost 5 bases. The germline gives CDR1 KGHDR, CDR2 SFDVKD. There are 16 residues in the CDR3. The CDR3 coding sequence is TGTGCCACCAGTGATCCTAGCGGGAGACTCAACAATGAGCAGTTCTTC. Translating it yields CATSDPSGRLNNEQFF.

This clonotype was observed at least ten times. The CDR3 here is CASSYSKGTNLLYGYTF. In DNA, the CDR3 is TGTGCCAGCAGTTACTCGAAAGGGACCAACCTTCTCTATGGCTACACCTTC. The chain combines TRBV6-2 or TRBV6-3 with TRBJ1-2; D perhaps matches TRBD1 (5 bases). The germline V gene has CDR1 MNHEY and CDR2 SVGEGT. V dropped 0 bases and J dropped 4 bases, with 18 bases sitting between them. This CDR3 has 17 amino acids.

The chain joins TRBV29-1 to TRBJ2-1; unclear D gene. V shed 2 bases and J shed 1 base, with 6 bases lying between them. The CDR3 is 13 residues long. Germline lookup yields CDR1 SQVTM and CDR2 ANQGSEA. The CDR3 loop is CSVETASYNEQFF. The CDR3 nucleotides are TGCAGCGTTGAAACCGCGTCCTACAATGAGCAGTTCTTC.

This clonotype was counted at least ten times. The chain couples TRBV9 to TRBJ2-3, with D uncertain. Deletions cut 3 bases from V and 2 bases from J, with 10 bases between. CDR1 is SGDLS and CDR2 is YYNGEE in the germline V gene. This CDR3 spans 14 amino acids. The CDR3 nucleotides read TGTGCCAGCAGCGCAGACGGGTACACAGATACGCAGTATTTT. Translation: CASSADGYTDTQYF.

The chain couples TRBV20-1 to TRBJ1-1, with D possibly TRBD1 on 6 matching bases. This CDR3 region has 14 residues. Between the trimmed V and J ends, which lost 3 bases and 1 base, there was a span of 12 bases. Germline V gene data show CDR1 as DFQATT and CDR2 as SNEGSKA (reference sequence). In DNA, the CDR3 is TGCAGTGCTAGGAGGGGGGCCGGGAACACTGAAGCTTTCTTT. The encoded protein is CSARRGAGNTEAFF.

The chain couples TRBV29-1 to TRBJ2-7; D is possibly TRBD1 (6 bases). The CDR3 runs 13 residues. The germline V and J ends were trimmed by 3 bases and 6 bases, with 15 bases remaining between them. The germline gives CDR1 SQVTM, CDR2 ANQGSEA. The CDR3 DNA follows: TGCAGCGTTGATTTCACACAGGGTGGCGAGCAGTACTTC. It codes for CSVDFTQGGEQYF.

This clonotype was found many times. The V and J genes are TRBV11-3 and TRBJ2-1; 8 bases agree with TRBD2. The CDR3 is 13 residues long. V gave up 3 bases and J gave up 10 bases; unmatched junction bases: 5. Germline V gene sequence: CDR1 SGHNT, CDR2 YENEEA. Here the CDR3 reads CASSFGAGAEQFF. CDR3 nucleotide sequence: TGTGCCAGCAGCTTTGGAGCGGGAGCCGAGCAGTTCTTC.

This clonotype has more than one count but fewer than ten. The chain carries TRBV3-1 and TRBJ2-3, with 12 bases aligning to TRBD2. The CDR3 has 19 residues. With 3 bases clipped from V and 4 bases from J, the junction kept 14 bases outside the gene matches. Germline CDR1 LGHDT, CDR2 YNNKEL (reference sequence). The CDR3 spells CASSHRTSGTSGRSDTQYF. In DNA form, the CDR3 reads TGTGCCAGCAGCCATCGCACCTCCGGGACTAGCGGGCGTTCAGATACGCAGTATTTT.

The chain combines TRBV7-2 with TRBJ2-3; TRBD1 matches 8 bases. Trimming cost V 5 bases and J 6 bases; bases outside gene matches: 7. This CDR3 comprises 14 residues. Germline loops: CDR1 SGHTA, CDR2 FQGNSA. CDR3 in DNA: TGTGCCAGCAGCCCCGGGACAGGTGGGGATACGCAGTATTTT. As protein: CASSPGTGGDTQYF.

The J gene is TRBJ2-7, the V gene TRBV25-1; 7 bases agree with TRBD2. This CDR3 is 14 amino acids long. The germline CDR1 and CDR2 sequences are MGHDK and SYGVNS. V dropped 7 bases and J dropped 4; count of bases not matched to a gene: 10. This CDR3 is CASTEGGYGYEQYF. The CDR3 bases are TGTGCCAGCACCGAGGGAGGGTACGGGTACGAGCAGTACTTC.

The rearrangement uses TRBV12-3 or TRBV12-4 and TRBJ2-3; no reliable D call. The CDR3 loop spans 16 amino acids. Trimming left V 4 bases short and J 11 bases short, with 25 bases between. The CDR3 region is CASSSPPQLTNNEQYF. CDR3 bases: TGTGCCAGCAGTTCCCCTCCCCAGTTAACTAACAATGAGCAGTATTTT.

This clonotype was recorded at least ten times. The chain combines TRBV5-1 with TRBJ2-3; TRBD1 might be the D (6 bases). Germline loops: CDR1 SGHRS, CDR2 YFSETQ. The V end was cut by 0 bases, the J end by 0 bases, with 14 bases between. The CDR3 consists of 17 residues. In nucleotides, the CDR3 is TGCGCCAGCAGCTTGGGGCCGGACAGCTTAAGCACAGATACGCAGTATTTT. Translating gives CASSLGPDSLSTDTQYF.

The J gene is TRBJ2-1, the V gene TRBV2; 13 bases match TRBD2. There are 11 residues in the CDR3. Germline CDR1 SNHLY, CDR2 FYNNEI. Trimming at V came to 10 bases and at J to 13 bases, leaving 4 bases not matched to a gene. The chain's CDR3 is CATGLAGEQFF. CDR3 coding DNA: TGTGCCACCGGACTAGCGGGAGAACAGTTCTTC.

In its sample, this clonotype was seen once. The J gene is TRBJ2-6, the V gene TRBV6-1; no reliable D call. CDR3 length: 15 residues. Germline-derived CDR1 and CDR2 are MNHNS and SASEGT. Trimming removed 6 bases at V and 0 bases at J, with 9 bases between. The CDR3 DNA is TGTGCCAGCAGGGATGCCTACTCTGGGGCCAACGTCCTGACTTTC. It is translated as CASRDAYSGANVLTF.